Presented here are 27 T cell receptor beta chains from one specimen sequenced in a study of radiotherapy plus CTLA-4 blockade in lung cancer (dated by TCRdb to 2016 to 2018). The library was generated by the immunoSEQ multiplex PCR assay. As stored in TCRdb, this immuneACCESS dataset retains in-frame rearrangements with V and J assigned. A fraction of the clones does not appear; measured against another copy, unresolved V genes explain less than half of the discrepancy, and the remainder lacks a known reason. The sample data list about 72,000 clones, and about four fifths of these were observed just once. The biggest ten clones account for roughly 3.9% of the sample. The specimen was peripheral blood, collected from a patient treated with radiotherapy plus ipilimumab. The source is a human donor with non-small cell lung cancer who had a partial response to radiotherapy plus ipilimumab.

The rearrangement joins TRBV4-2 to TRBJ2-1; the match to TRBD2 covers 7 bases. Germline V CDR1 and CDR2: LGHNA, YNFKEQ. This CDR3 has 20 residues. V lost 1 base, J lost 6 bases, and 21 bases stayed unmatched. CDR3 sequence (DNA): TGTGCCAGCAGCCAAGGCCTTCTAGTGGCGGGAGCGATTTTCCGCAATGAGCAGTTCTTC. This gives the protein CASSQGLLVAGAIFRNEQFF.

The genes are TRBV15 and TRBJ2-1, with D perhaps TRBD1 (6 bases). The germline gives CDR1 LNHNV, CDR2 YYDKDF (reference sequence). This CDR3 contains 16 residues. Trimming pared 4 bases from V and 9 bases from J, leaving 22 bases between. CDR3 residues: CATSNAGQRTPGEQFF. DNA for the CDR3: TGTGCCACCAGCAATGCAGGACAGAGAACCCCCGGTGAGCAGTTCTTC.

The chain combines TRBV9 with TRBJ2-4; possibly TRBD2 for D (6 bases). The CDR3 spans 14 residues. The V end lost 0 bases, the J end lost 10 bases, and 14 bases lay between the germline ends. The germline CDR1 and CDR2 sequences are SGDLS and YYNGEE. In nucleotides, the CDR3 is TGTGCCAGCAGCGTAGGTGGGGGGACGCGGATTCAGTACTTC. Its protein product is CASSVGGGTRIQYF. The full variable domain, its missing parts supplied by reference TRBV9 and TRBJ2-4, is DSGVTQTPKHLITATGQRVTLRCSPRSGDLSVYWYQQSLDQGLQFLIQYYNGEERAKGNILERFSAQQFPDLHSELNLSSLELGDSALYFCASSVGGGTRIQYFGAGTRLSVL.

The chain joins TRBV5-1 to TRBJ2-7, with a possible D match to TRBD2 (6 bases). V lost 0 bases and J lost 6, with 13 bases in between. This CDR3 comprises 14 residues. Germline CDR1 SGHRS, CDR2 YFSETQ. This CDR3 is CASSLDPGVGEQYF. The CDR3 nucleotides are TGCGCCAGCAGCTTGGACCCGGGGGTTGGCGAGCAGTACTTC.

The V call is TRBV6-6, the J call TRBJ1-2, with D possibly matching TRBD1 (6 bases). The CDR3 is 13 residues long. V lost 6 bases, J lost 7 bases, and 15 bases lay in between. Germline V gives CDR1 MNHNY, CDR2 SVGAGI (reference sequence). In DNA form, the CDR3 reads TGTGCCAGCAGCCCCGGGGGGGCGCGTGGCTACACCTTC. This gives the protein CASSPGGARGYTF.

The V call is TRBV11-2, the J call TRBJ2-7; weak D call: TRBD2 (6 bases). Germline CDR1 is SGHAT and CDR2 is FQNNGV. The CDR3 loop spans 14 amino acids. V shed 4 bases and J shed 3 bases, with 13 bases lying between them. This CDR3 reads CASSSAFGSYEQYF. DNA of the CDR3: TGTGCCAGCAGCTCAGCGTTCGGGAGCTACGAGCAGTACTTC. Using reference TRBV11-2 and TRBJ2-7 for the parts outside the CDR3, the full variable domain is EAGVAQSPRYKIIEKRQSVAFWCNPISGHATLYWYQQILGQGPKLLIQFQNNGVVDDSQLPKDRFSAERLKGVDSTLKIQPAKLEDSAVYLCASSSAFGSYEQYFGPGTRLTVT.

V gene TRBV2 combines with J gene TRBJ2-6, with TRBD1 as a possible D gene (5 bases). In germline, CDR1 is SNHLY, CDR2 FYNNEI. This CDR3 is built from 17 residues. V lost 2 bases, J lost 0 bases, and 11 bases lay in between. The CDR3, as DNA: TGTGCCAGCAGTGAATCCCGACAGCCCTCTGGGGCCAACGTCCTGACTTTC. Protein product: CASSESRQPSGANVLTF. Complete variable domain (other parts from reference TRBV2 and TRBJ2-6): EPEVTQTPSHQVTQMGQEVILRCVPISNHLYFYWYRQILGQKVEFLVSFYNNEISEKSEIFDDQFSVERPDGSNFTLKIRSTKLEDSAMYFCASSESRQPSGANVLTFGAGSRLTVL.

CDR3: CASSLLSGNEQFF. The DNA for the CDR3 is TGTGCCAGCAGTTTACTATCAGGCAATGAGCAGTTCTTC. The chain combines TRBV28 with TRBJ2-1; the D is unclear. Per the germline V gene, CDR1 is MDHEN and CDR2 is SYDVKM. The CDR3 is 13 residues long. V lost 2 bases and J 6 bases, leaving 8 bases between the germline ends.

The chain uses TRBV10-1 and TRBJ2-3, with 10 bases matching TRBD1. There are 15 residues in the CDR3. V gave up 6 bases and J gave up 1 base; unmatched junction bases: 4. Looked up from germline, CDR1 is WNHNN and CDR2 is SYGVQD (reference sequence). The CDR3 sequence is CASRGDRGRTDTQYF. CDR3 nucleotides: TGCGCCAGCAGGGGGGACAGGGGACGCACAGATACGCAGTATTTT.

The V call is TRBV19, the J call TRBJ1-1; D not certain. The CDR3 loop spans 14 amino acids. The germline CDR1 and CDR2 sequences are LNHDA and SQIVND (reference sequence). V lost 5 bases and J lost 5, with 15 bases in between. Here the CDR3 reads CASSVNGPGTEAFF. CDR3 bases: TGTGCCAGTAGTGTAAACGGACCGGGGACTGAAGCTTTCTTT. The entire variable domain, with the rest obtained from reference TRBV19 and TRBJ1-1, is as follows: DGGITQSPKYLFRKEGQNVTLSCEQNLNHDAMYWYRQDPGQGLRLIYYSQIVNDFQKGDIAEGYSVSREKKESFPLTVTSAQKNPTAFYLCASSVNGPGTEAFFGQGTRLTVV.

The chain is built from TRBV28 and TRBJ2-1; 7 bases line up with TRBD1. V was pared by 8 bases and J by 9 bases, with 10 bases of the junction left unmatched. CDR1 MDHEN and CDR2 SYDVKM come from the germline V gene. CDR3 size: 13 residues. CDR3 nucleotides: TGTGCCAGCTTGAGGGGGCGCCAATCTGAGCAGTTCTTC. It yields the protein CASLRGRQSEQFF.

The rearrangement joins TRBV29-1 to TRBJ1-1; 8 bases match TRBD1. The CDR3 has 13 amino acids. Germline loops: CDR1 SQVTM, CDR2 ANQGSEA. Trimming removed 7 bases from V and 1 base from J; junction bases left unmatched: 5. As DNA, the CDR3 is TGCAGCGCAGCTGGACAGGGGAACACTGAAGCTTTCTTT. It is translated as CSAAGQGNTEAFF.

The chain carries TRBV11-2 and TRBJ1-6; the D gene is possibly TRBD1 (5 bases). Germline CDR1 SGHAT, CDR2 FQNNGV. Trimming pared 2 bases from V and 11 bases from J, leaving 16 bases between. This CDR3 contains 15 residues. The CDR3, as DNA: TGTGCCAGCAGCTTAAGCGGGGCGTTCGGGACACCCCTCCACTTT. Protein product: CASSLSGAFGTPLHF.

This chain links TRBV19 with TRBJ1-1; 10 bases align to TRBD1. This CDR3 has 15 residues. V was pared by 6 bases and J by 4 bases, with 8 bases of the junction left unmatched. CDR1 is LNHDA, CDR2 SQIVND, per germline (reference sequence). This CDR3 is CASRRGQGEGTEAFF. CDR3 DNA sequence: TGTGCCAGTAGGCGAGGACAGGGGGAGGGCACTGAAGCTTTCTTT.

The V gene is TRBV19, the J gene TRBJ2-7; 10 bases match TRBD2. V was pared by 5 bases and J by 6 bases, with 10 bases of the junction left unmatched. Germline assignment: CDR1 LNHDA and CDR2 SQIVND (reference sequence). CDR3 length equals 15 residues. In nucleotides, the CDR3 is TGTGCCAGTAGTGTCGTAGCGGGAGGACCCTCCGAGCAGTACTTC. Amino acid sequence: CASSVVAGGPSEQYF.

The chain links TRBV18 to TRBJ2-5; 12 positions match TRBD1. This CDR3 has 16 amino acids. Per the germline V gene, CDR1 is KGHSH and CDR2 is LQKENI. The junction had 6 bases not matched to a gene; V was cut back by 3 bases and J by 4 bases. This chain's CDR3 is CASSPLGQGAGETQYF. Written as DNA, the CDR3 is TGTGCCAGCTCACCGCTGGGACAGGGGGCTGGAGAGACCCAGTACTTC.

J is TRBJ2-5 and V is TRBV27, with unresolved D. Between the trimmed V and J ends, which lost 3 bases and 0 bases, there was a span of 17 bases. Germline V gene sequence: CDR1 MNHEY, CDR2 SMNVEV (reference sequence). This CDR3 has 17 residues. Here the CDR3 reads CASSLKYKPLYQETQYF. Written as DNA, the CDR3 is TGTGCCAGCAGTTTGAAGTACAAACCCCTGTACCAAGAGACCCAGTACTTC.

V is TRBV11-2 and J is TRBJ1-6; D is ambiguous. From germline, CDR1 is SGHAT and CDR2 FQNNGV. The ends were cut back, 4 bases at V and 5 bases at J, with 6 bases in the middle. This CDR3 has 13 amino acids. The CDR3: CASSSPNNSPLHF. CDR3 in DNA: TGTGCCAGCAGCTCCCCTAATAATTCACCCCTCCACTTT. Variable domain in full (rest from reference TRBV11-2 and TRBJ1-6): EAGVAQSPRYKIIEKRQSVAFWCNPISGHATLYWYQQILGQGPKLLIQFQNNGVVDDSQLPKDRFSAERLKGVDSTLKIQPAKLEDSAVYLCASSSPNNSPLHFGNGTRLTVT.

The CDR3 DNA reads as TGTGCCAGCAGCTTAAGACACAGGGGGCTGGCAGAGACCCAGTACTTC. Translation: CASSLRHRGLAETQYF. The chain links TRBV7-6 to TRBJ2-5; TRBD1 aligns across 9 bases. The CDR3 loop spans 16 amino acids. The germline V gene has CDR1 SGHVS and CDR2 FNYEAQ. The V gene end was trimmed by 2 bases and the J gene end by 4 bases; junction bases not matched to a gene: 8.

This CDR3 is CASTFGRANNEQFF. CDR3 nucleotides: TGTGCCAGCACCTTCGGGCGGGCAAATAATGAGCAGTTCTTC. This chain links TRBV7-2 with TRBJ2-1; D is possibly TRBD2 (5 bases). V lost 7 bases, J lost 7 bases, and 17 bases lay in between. The CDR3 extends over 14 amino acids. The germline gives CDR1 SGHTA, CDR2 FQGNSA.

The chain employs TRBV6-1 and TRBJ1-5; 12 nucleotides align to TRBD1. CDR3 size: 14 residues. Trimming at V came to 10 bases and at J to 2 bases, leaving 3 bases not matched to a gene. In germline, CDR1 is MNHNS, CDR2 SASEGT. CDR3 bases: TGTGCCACCGGGGACAGGGGGCGCAATCAGCCCCAGCATTTT. Translating gives CATGDRGRNQPQHF.

This chain joins TRBV29-1 and TRBJ2-3, with 7 bases that match TRBD2. This CDR3 comprises 14 residues. CDR1 is SQVTM, CDR2 ANQGSEA, per germline. The ends lost 7 bases at V and 1 base at J; junction bases unmatched: 8. CDR3 bases: TGCAGCGCCGAGGGAGGGTCTGGCACAGATACGCAGTATTTT. This sequence encodes CSAEGGSGTDTQYF.

The V and J genes are TRBV19 and TRBJ1-5; 7 bases align to TRBD1. CDR3 length: 16 residues. V lost 4 bases, J lost 2 bases, and 8 bases stayed unmatched. Looked up from germline, CDR1 is LNHDA and CDR2 is SQIVND (reference sequence). The DNA of the CDR3 is TGTGCCAGTAGTAACCGAAACAGGGGAGGCAATCAGCCCCAGCATTTT. Residues: CASSNRNRGGNQPQHF.

The chain recombines TRBV28 with TRBJ1-1; no reliable D call. V dropped 10 bases and J dropped 7 bases, with 13 bases sitting between them. The germline CDR1 and CDR2 sequences are MDHEN and SYDVKM. CDR3 size: 11 residues. The CDR3 nucleotides read TGTGCCATCCAAGGCGGGATTGAAGCTTTCTTT. Translating it yields CAIQGGIEAFF.

The V gene is TRBV5-4, the J gene TRBJ2-7, with TRBD2 identical over 7 bases. Germline V gene lookup returns CDR1 SGHNT and CDR2 YYREEE (reference sequence). The V gene end was trimmed by 0 bases and the J gene end by 0 bases; junction bases not matched to a gene: 6. The CDR3 is made up of 16 amino acids. The CDR3 nucleotides are TGTGCCAGCAGCTTGGGCGCTAGCGGAAGCTCCTACGAGCAGTACTTC. It encodes CASSLGASGSSYEQYF.

The gene calls are TRBV5-1 and TRBJ2-3; D is undetermined. The ends were cut back, 3 bases at V and 0 bases at J, with 8 bases in the middle. Germline loops: CDR1 SGHRS, CDR2 YFSETQ. The CDR3 runs 14 residues. The CDR3 coding sequence is TGCGCCAGCAGCTGGCCAGATAGCACAGATACGCAGTATTTT. This codes for CASSWPDSTDTQYF.

The V call is TRBV7-9, the J call TRBJ1-1; D is unresolved. The germline V and J ends were trimmed by 1 base and 10 bases, with 10 bases remaining between them. The CDR3 extends over 12 amino acids. Per germline, CDR1 SEHNR and CDR2 FQNEAQ (reference sequence). The CDR3 region has the DNA TGTGCCAGCAGCTTAGAGCGGGTCGGAGCTTTCTTT. It translates to CASSLERVGAFF.